Each of the 5 T cell receptor beta chains below was sequenced from the same sample in a study of cytomegalovirus exposure and HLA in healthy donors. With 60 Vbeta and 13 Jbeta primers, the PCR was carried out. Measured with immunoSEQ multiplex PCR; TCRdb has only the in-frame clones, and not every one. The data contain some 98,000 clones, around 80% of them singletons. What was sequenced was PBMCs. These receptors all come from a man between 40 and 49 years old in good health and CMV-seronegative.

V gene TRBV4-3 combines with J gene TRBJ2-2, with no clear D. In germline, CDR1 is LGHNA, CDR2 YSLEER. The CDR3 extends over 15 amino acids. The V end lost 8 bases, the J end lost 0 bases, and 13 bases lay between the germline ends. CDR3 sequence (DNA): TGCGCCAGCCTCGACACCCGTACGAACACCGGGGAGCTGTTTTTT. The encoded protein is CASLDTRTNTGELFF.

J is TRBJ1-5 and V is TRBV29-1, with D possibly matching TRBD1 (6 bases). V lost 6 bases, J lost 6 bases, and 15 bases lay in between. Germline V CDR1 and CDR2: SQVTM, ANQGSEA. The CDR3 runs 13 residues. Here the CDR3 DNA reads TGCAGCGTAGAAACAGGGTCGGGTCAGCCCCAGCATTTT. Translation: CSVETGSGQPQHF. Combining the CDR3 with reference TRBV29-1 and TRBJ1-5 gives the whole variable domain SAVISQKPSRDICQRGTSLTIQCQVDSQVTMMFWYRQQPGQSLTLIATANQGSEATYESGFVIDKFPISRPNLTFSTLTVSNMSPEDSSIYLCSVETGSGQPQHFGDGTRLSIL.

V gene TRBV7-9 combines with J gene TRBJ1-4; unclear D gene. Germline CDR1 is SEHNR and CDR2 is FQNEAQ (reference sequence). The CDR3 extends over 14 amino acids. Trimming cost V 10 bases and J 3 bases, with 15 bases left between them. The CDR3 region is CATQPGGANEKLFF. In DNA form, the CDR3 reads TGTGCCACCCAACCTGGCGGCGCTAATGAAAAACTGTTTTTT.

The V gene is TRBV9, the J gene TRBJ1-1; no clear D. Trimming took off 0 bases at V and 1 base at J, with 13 bases between the two ends. The CDR3 extends over 16 amino acids. Germline CDR1 and CDR2: SGDLS and YYNGEE. CDR3 residues: CASSVGAGSGNTEAFF. CDR3 DNA sequence: TGTGCCAGCAGCGTAGGAGCTGGGTCGGGGAACACTGAAGCTTTCTTT.

This clone was recorded once. V usage is TRBV9 and J usage is TRBJ2-4; 7 nucleotides agree with TRBD1. This CDR3 has 15 amino acids. Germline CDR1 is SGDLS and CDR2 is YYNGEE. V trimming: 2 bases; J trimming: 5 bases; junction bases outside the gene matches: 7. In DNA, the CDR3 is TGTGCCAGCAGCGTCGGGACAGCGACGGAAAACATTCAGTACTTC. This translates into CASSVGTATENIQYF.